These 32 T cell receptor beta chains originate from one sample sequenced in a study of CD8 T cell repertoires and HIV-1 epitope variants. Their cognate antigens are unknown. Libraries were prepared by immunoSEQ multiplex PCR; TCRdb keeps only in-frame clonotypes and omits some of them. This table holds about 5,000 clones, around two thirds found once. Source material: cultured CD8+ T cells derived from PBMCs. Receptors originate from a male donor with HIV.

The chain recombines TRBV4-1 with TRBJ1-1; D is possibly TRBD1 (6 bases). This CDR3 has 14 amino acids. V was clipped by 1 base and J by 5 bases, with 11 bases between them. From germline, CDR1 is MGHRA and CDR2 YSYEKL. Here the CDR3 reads CASSQGKGGTEAFF. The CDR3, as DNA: TGCGCCAGCAGCCAAGGGAAGGGGGGAACTGAAGCTTTCTTT.

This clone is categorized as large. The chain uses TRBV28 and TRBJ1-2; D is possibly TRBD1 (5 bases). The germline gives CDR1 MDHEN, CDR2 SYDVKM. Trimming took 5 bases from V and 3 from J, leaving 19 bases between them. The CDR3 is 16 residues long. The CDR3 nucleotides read TGTGCCAGCAGTATACGCCCGACAGATTTCGACTATGGCTACACCTTC. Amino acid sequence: CASSIRPTDFDYGYTF.

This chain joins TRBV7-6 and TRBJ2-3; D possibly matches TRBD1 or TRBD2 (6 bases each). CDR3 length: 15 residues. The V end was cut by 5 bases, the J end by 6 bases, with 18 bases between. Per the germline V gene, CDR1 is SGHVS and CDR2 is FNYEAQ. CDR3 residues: CASSPFGGGGDTQYF. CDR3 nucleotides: TGTGCCAGCAGCCCCTTTGGCGGAGGGGGGGATACGCAGTATTTT.

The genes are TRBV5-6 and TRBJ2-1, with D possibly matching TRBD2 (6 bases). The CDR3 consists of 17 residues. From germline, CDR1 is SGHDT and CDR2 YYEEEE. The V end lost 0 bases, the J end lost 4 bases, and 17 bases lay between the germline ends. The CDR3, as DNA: TGTGCCAGCAGCTTGGGAGGAGGTAGCGGACCGTACAATGAGCAGTTCTTC. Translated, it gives CASSLGGGSGPYNEQFF. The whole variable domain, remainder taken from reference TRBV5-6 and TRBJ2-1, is DAGVTQSPTHLIKTRGQQVTLRCSPKSGHDTVSWYQQALGQGPQFIFQYYEEEERQRGNFPDRFSGHQFPNYSSELNVNALLLGDSALYLCASSLGGGSGPYNEQFFGPGTRLTVL.

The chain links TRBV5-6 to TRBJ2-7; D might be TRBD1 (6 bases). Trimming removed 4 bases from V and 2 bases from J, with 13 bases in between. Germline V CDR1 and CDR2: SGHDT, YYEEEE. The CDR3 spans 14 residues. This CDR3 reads CASSLTGSAYEQYF. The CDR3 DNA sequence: TGTGCCAGCAGCCTGACAGGTTCCGCCTACGAGCAGTACTTC.

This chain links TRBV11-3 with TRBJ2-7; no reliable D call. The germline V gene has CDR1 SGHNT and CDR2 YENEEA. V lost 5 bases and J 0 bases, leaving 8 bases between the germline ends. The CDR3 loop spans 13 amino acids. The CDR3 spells CASSISGSYEQYF. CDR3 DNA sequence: TGTGCCAGCAGCATATCCGGCTCCTACGAGCAGTACTTC. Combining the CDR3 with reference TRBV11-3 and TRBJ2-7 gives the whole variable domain EAGVVQSPRYKIIEKKQPVAFWCNPISGHNTLYWYLQNLGQGPELLIRYENEEAVDDSQLPKDRFSAERLKGVDSTLKIQPAELGDSAVYLCASSISGSYEQYFGPGTRLTVT.

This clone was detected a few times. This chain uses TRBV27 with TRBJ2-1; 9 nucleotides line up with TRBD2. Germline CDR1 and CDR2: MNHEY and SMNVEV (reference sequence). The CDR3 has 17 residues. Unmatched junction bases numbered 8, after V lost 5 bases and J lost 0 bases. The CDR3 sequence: CASSPTTSGYSYNEQFF. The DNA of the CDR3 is TGTGCCAGCAGTCCTACGACTAGCGGCTACTCCTACAATGAGCAGTTCTTC.

This CDR3 reads CASSFGGNSYGYTF. CDR3 coding DNA: TGTGCCAGCAGTTTCGGGGGAAACTCCTATGGCTACACCTTC. The chain combines TRBV28 with TRBJ1-2, with D maybe TRBD1 (5 bases). Germline CDR1 MDHEN, CDR2 SYDVKM. V was pared by 3 bases and J by 4 bases, with 12 bases between. The CDR3 runs to 14 residues.

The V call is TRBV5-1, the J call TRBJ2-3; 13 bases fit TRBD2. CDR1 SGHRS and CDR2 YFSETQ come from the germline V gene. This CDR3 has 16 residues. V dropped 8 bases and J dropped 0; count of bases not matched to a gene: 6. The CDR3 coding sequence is TGCGCCAGTCGGACTAGCGGGAGTGCTAGCACAGATACGCAGTATTTT. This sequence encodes CASRTSGSASTDTQYF.

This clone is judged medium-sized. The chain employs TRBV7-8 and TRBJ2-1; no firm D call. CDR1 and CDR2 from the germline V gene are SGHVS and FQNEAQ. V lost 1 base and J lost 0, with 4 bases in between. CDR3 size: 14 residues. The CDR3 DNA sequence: TGTGCCAGCAGCTTAGATAGCTCCTACAATGAGCAGTTCTTC. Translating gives CASSLDSSYNEQFF.

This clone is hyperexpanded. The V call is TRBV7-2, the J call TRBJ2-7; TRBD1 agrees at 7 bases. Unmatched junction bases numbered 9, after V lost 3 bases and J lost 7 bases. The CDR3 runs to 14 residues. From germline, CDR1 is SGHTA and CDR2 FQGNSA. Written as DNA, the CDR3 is TGTGCCAGCAGCTTGGGACAGTACCTTCGTGAGCAGTACTTC. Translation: CASSLGQYLREQYF.

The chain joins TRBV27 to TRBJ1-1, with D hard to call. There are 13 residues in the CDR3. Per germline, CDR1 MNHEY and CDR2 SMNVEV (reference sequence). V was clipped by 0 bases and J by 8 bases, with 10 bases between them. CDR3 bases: TGTGCCAGCAGTTTATCGCAGCGTCGGGAAGCTTTCTTT. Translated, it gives CASSLSQRREAFF.

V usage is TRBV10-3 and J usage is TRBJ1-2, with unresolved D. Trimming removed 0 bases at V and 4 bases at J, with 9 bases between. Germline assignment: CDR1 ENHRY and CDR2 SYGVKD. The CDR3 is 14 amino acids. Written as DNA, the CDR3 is TGTGCCATCAGTGAGTCAAGGATTTCCTATGGCTACACCTTC. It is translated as CAISESRISYGYTF.

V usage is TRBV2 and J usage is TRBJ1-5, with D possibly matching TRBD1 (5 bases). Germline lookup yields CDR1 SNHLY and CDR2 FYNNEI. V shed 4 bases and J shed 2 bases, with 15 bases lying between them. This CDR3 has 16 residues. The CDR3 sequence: CASSVTQGLGNQPQHF. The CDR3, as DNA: TGTGCCAGCAGTGTAACCCAGGGACTAGGCAATCAGCCCCAGCATTTT.

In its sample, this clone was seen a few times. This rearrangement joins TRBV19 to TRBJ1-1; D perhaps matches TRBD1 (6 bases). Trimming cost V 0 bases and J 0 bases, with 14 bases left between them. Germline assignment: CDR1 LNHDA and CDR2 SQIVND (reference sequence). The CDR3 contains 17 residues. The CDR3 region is CASSIDVTGTMNTEAFF. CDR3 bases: TGTGCCAGTAGTATAGACGTTACCGGGACAATGAACACTGAAGCTTTCTTT.

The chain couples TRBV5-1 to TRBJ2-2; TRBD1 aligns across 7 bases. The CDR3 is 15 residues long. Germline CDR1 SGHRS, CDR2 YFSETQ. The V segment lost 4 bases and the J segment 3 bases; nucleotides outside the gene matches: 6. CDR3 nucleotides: TGCGCCAGCAGCGGACAGGTTCCGGACACCGGGGAGCTGTTTTTT. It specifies CASSGQVPDTGELFF. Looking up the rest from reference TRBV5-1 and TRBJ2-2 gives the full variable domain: KAGVTQTPRYLIKTRGQQVTLSCSPISGHRSVSWYQQTPGQGLQFLFEYFSETQRNKGNFPGRFSGRQFSNSRSEMNVSTLELGDSALYLCASSGQVPDTGELFFGEGSRLTVL.

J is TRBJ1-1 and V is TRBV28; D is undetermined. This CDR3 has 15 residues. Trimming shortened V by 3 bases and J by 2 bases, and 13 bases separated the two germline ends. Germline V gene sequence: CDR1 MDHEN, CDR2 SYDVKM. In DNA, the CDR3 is TGTGCCAGCAGTTTGCGGCTGGTAGCTAACACTGAAGCTTTCTTT. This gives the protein CASSLRLVANTEAFF.

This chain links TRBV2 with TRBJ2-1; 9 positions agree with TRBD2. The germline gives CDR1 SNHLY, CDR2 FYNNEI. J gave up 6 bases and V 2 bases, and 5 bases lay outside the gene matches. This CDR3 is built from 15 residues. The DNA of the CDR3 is TGTGCCAGCAGTGAAATGGGGACTAGCTTCAATGAGCAGTTCTTC. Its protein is CASSEMGTSFNEQFF.

Here the CDR3 reads CASSHGTLFYEQYF. CDR3 in DNA: TGTGCCAGCTCACACGGGACGTTGTTTTACGAGCAGTACTTC. The genes are TRBV18 and TRBJ2-7; the D call may be TRBD1 or TRBD2 (5 bases each). V dropped 4 bases and J dropped 4 bases, with 14 bases sitting between them. Germline values: CDR1 KGHSH, CDR2 LQKENI. The CDR3 spans 14 residues.

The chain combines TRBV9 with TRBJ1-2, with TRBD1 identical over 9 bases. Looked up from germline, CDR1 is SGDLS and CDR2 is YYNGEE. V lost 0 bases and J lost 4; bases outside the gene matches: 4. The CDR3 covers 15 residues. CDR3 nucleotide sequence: TGTGCCAGCAGCGTAGAGGGACAGGGATTCTATGGCTACACCTTC. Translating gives CASSVEGQGFYGYTF.

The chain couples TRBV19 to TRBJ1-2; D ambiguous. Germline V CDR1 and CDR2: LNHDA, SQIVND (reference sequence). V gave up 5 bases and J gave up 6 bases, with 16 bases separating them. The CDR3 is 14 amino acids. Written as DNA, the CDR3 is TGTGCCAGTAGTTCCGACAATTATAAGCATGGCTACACCTTC. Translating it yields CASSSDNYKHGYTF.

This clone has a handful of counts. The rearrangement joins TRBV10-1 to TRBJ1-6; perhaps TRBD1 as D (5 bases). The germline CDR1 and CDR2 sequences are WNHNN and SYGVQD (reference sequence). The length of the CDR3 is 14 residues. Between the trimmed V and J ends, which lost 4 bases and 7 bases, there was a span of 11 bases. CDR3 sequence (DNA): TGCGCCAGCAGTGCACAGGCCGAGAATTCACCCCTCCACTTT. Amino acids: CASSAQAENSPLHF.

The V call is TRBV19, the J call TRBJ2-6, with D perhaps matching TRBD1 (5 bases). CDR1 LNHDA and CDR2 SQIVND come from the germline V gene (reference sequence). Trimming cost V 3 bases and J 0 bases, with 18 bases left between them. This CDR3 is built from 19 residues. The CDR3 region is CASSIKVVRVLSGANVLTF. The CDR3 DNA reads TGTGCCAGTAGTATTAAGGTTGTCAGGGTCCTCTCTGGGGCCAACGTCCTGACTTTC.

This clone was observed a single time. DNA for the CDR3: TGTGCCAGCAGCAGAGACGGGACAGGCACAGATACGCAGTATTTT. It yields the protein CASSRDGTGTDTQYF. J is TRBJ2-3 and V is TRBV7-9; 7 nucleotides line up with TRBD1. The CDR3 has 15 amino acids. J lost 1 base, V lost 5 bases, and 6 bases had no gene match. The V gene's germline CDR1 is SEHNR and CDR2 FQNEAQ (reference sequence).

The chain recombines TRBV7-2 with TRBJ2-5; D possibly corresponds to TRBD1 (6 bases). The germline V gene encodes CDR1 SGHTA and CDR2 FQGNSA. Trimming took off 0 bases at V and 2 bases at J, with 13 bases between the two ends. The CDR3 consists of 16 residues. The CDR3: CASSLATGLGQETQYF. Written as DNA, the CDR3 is TGTGCCAGCAGCTTAGCGACAGGCCTAGGTCAAGAGACCCAGTACTTC.

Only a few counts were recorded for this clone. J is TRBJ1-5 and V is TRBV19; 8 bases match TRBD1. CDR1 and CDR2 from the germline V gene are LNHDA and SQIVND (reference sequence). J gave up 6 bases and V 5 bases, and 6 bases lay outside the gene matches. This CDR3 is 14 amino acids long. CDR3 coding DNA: TGTGCCAGTAGTCCCGACAGGGGTAGTCAGCCCCAGCATTTT. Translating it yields CASSPDRGSQPQHF.

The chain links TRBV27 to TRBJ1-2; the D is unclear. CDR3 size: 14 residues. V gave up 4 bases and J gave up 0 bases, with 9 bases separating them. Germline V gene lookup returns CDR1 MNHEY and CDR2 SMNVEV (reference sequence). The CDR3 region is CASSSIHTNYGYTF. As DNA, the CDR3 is TGTGCCAGCAGTTCGATACACACTAACTATGGCTACACCTTC.

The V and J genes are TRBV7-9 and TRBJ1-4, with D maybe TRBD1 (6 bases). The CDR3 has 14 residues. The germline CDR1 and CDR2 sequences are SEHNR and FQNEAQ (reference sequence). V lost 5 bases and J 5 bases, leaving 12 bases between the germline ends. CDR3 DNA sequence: TGTGCCAGCAGCCAAGGGGGAACGAATGAAAAACTGTTTTTT. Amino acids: CASSQGGTNEKLFF.

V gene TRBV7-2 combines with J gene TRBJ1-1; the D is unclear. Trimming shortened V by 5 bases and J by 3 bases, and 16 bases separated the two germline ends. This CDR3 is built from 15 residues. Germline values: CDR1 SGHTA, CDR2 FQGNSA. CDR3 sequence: CASSPEPAFDTEAFF. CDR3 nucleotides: TGTGCCAGCAGCCCAGAGCCGGCCTTCGACACTGAAGCTTTCTTT.

The CDR3 reads CASSLARGGSRETQYF. CDR3 sequence (DNA): TGTGCCAGCAGCTTAGCTCGGGGGGGCAGTCGAGAGACCCAGTACTTC. The genes are TRBV7-8 and TRBJ2-5; 8 bases are shared with TRBD2. Germline trimming cut 0 bases from V and 4 bases from J; bases unmatched to any gene: 7. The CDR3 covers 16 residues. The germline V gene encodes CDR1 SGHVS and CDR2 FQNEAQ.

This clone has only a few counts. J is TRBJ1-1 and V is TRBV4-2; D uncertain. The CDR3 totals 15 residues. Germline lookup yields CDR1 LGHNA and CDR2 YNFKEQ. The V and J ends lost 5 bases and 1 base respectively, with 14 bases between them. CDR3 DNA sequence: TGTGCCAGCAGCTCACAAGTCGAGGGGAACACTGAAGCTTTCTTT. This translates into CASSSQVEGNTEAFF.

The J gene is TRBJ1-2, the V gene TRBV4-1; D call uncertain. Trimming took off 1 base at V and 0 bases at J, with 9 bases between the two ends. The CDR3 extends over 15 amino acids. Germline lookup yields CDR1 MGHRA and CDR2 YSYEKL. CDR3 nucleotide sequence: TGCGCCAGCAGCCAAGGTGAATTAGCTAACTATGGCTACACCTTC. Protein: CASSQGELANYGYTF.